The 22 T cell receptor beta chains reported below all come from one sample, sequenced in a study of naive and memory T cell subsets. For blood and skin samples, reverse transcription used TCR alpha and beta constant primers. TCRdb fed the UMI-ligation and nested PCR reads into MiXCR, producing one record per CDR3 protein. This table has roughly 18,000 distinct CDR3 sequences, 8% to 10% appearing once. Regarding treatment: skin biopsy from PPD injection site in Mantoux-positive individual. Unsorted total RNA, roughly 1 to 1000 ng, was DNase treated before reverse transcription. The sequenced sample was skin, obtained from a tuberculin skin test site. The source is an adult in good health.

Notes on this clonotype: This may come from a read error, since a much larger clone is one base off. V and J are TRBV20-1 and TRBJ2-7; TRBD2 aligns across 16 bases. The CDR3 consists of 16 residues. The V segment lost 6 bases and the J segment 9 bases; nucleotides outside the gene matches: 14. Germline V gene data show CDR1 as DFQATT and CDR2 as SNEGSKA (reference sequence). CDR3 nucleotides: TGCAGTGCGCCGGGACTAGCGGGAGGGCAACGCCTCGCGCAGTACTTC. As protein: CSAPGLAGGQRLAQYF.

This clonotype was observed many times. This chain uses TRBV7-2 with TRBJ2-7, with a weak D call TRBD1 (5 bases). The germline V gene encodes CDR1 SGHTA and CDR2 FQGNSA. The CDR3 has 15 residues. Between the trimmed V and J ends, which lost 2 bases and 1 base, there was a span of 12 bases. DNA of the CDR3: TGTGCCAGCAGCTTATATGAGCAGGGATCCTACGAGCAGTACTTC. Protein sequence: CASSLYEQGSYEQYF.

As for this clonotype: A much larger clone lies one base from this, so it may be a read error. V gene TRBV11-2 combines with J gene TRBJ2-1; tentatively, D is TRBD2 (5 bases). CDR3 length: 15 residues. Germline assignment: CDR1 SGHAT and CDR2 FQNNGV. CDR3 amino acids: CASSLAQFAYNERFF. CDR3 DNA: TGTGCCAGCAGCCTAGCCCAGTTCGCCTACAATGAGCGGTTCTTC.

At least ten counts were recorded for this clonotype. V usage is TRBV18 and J usage is TRBJ2-5, with 12 bases matching TRBD2. The CDR3 consists of 17 residues. The germline V gene encodes CDR1 KGHSH and CDR2 LQKENI. V lost 3 bases to trimming and J lost 2 bases; unmatched junction nucleotides: 7. The CDR3 nucleotides are TGTGCCAGCTCACCGCGAAAGACTAGCGGGAGACAAGAGACCCAGTACTTC. Translated: CASSPRKTSGRQETQYF.

This clonotype appeared many times. The rearrangement joins TRBV21-1 to TRBJ2-1. TRBV21-1 is given as a pseudogene. The length of the CDR3 is 15 residues. The CDR3 sequence: CASSRRLRSYNEQFF. In nucleotides, the CDR3 is TGTGCCAGCAGCAGACGACTCCGGTCCTACAATGAGCAGTTCTTC.

The sample holds one count of this clonotype. This chain connects TRBV2 to TRBJ2-2, with no clear D. From germline, CDR1 is SNHLY and CDR2 FYNNEI. This CDR3 spans 14 amino acids. V lost 4 bases and J 1 base, leaving 7 bases between the germline ends. Here the CDR3 DNA reads TGTGCCAGCAGTGTGACTGGGAACACCGGGGAGCTGTTTTTT. Translated, it gives CASSVTGNTGELFF.

Many counts were recorded for this clonotype. This rearrangement joins TRBV20-1 to TRBJ1-4; a possible D gene is TRBD1 (5 bases). V was trimmed by 8 bases and J by 8 bases, leaving 15 bases between them. Looked up from germline, CDR1 is DFQATT and CDR2 is SNEGSKA (reference sequence). The CDR3 contains 12 residues. CDR3 protein: CSPRGLGEKLFF. CDR3 in DNA: TGCAGTCCACGGGGCCTTGGGGAAAAACTGTTTTTT.

This clonotype was seen many times. The rearrangement joins TRBV6-1 to TRBJ2-3; 8 positions match TRBD2. Trimming cost V 3 bases and J 5 bases; bases outside gene matches: 13. CDR1 MNHNS and CDR2 SASEGT come from the germline V gene. The CDR3 has 17 amino acids. The CDR3 nucleotides are TGTGCCAGCAGTGAGTTCTGCTACCGGGAGGGACTAGATACGCAGTATTTT. It specifies CASSEFCYREGLDTQYF.

This clonotype was picked up many times. V usage is TRBV20-1 and J usage is TRBJ2-7, with D possibly being TRBD1 (6 bases). V lost 0 bases, J lost 6 bases, and 15 bases lay in between. There are 14 residues in the CDR3. Germline assignment: CDR1 DFQATT and CDR2 SNEGSKA (reference sequence). The CDR3 sequence is CSARDQGRLSEQYF. The CDR3 nucleotides read TGCAGTGCTAGAGATCAGGGGAGACTAAGCGAGCAGTACTTC.

Many counts were recorded for this clonotype. The CDR3 is CASGNPTGLPGELFF. In nucleotides, the CDR3 is TGCGCCAGCGGGAATCCGACAGGGTTGCCCGGGGAGCTGTTTTTT. This chain links TRBV4-3 with TRBJ2-2; 7 bases map to TRBD1. Germline loops: CDR1 LGHNA, CDR2 YSLEER. The ends lost 8 bases at V and 6 bases at J; junction bases unmatched: 12. The CDR3 sequence is 15 residues long.

Many counts were recorded for this clonotype. This chain links TRBV29-1 with TRBJ1-1, with TRBD1 matching 10 bases. From germline, CDR1 is SQVTM and CDR2 ANQGSEA. Germline trimming cut 6 bases from V and 1 base from J; bases unmatched to any gene: 2. The CDR3 is 13 residues long. The CDR3 DNA reads TGCAGCGTAGACAGGGGGCGGAACACTGAAGCTTTCTTT. It specifies CSVDRGRNTEAFF.

CDR3 DNA: TGTGCCAGCAGGAAGGGGCAGAACAATGAGCAGTTCTTC. Encoded protein: CASRKGQNNEQFF. The genes are TRBV2 and TRBJ2-1; perhaps TRBD1 as D (5 bases). The germline gives CDR1 SNHLY, CDR2 FYNNEI. Trimming took off 6 bases at V and 5 bases at J, with 11 bases between the two ends. The CDR3 totals 13 residues.

This clonotype showed up just a few times. The gene calls are TRBV6-2 or TRBV6-3 and TRBJ2-2, with D possibly being TRBD1 or TRBD2 (5 bases each). Germline V gene sequence: CDR1 MNHEY, CDR2 SVGEGT. V lost 6 bases to trimming and J lost 1 base, with 15 bases between them. There are 16 residues in the CDR3. The CDR3: CASSLGDARNTGELFF. Here the CDR3 DNA reads TGTGCCAGCAGCCTCGGGGACGCGAGGAACACCGGGGAGCTGTTTTTT.

This clonotype was seen many times. CDR3 in amino acids: CASSSLVNVVAGANVLTF. The CDR3 DNA is TGTGCCAGCAGTTCACTGGTAAATGTAGTTGCGGGGGCCAACGTCCTGACTTTC. This chain joins TRBV12-3 or TRBV12-4 and TRBJ2-6, with D uncertain. V was pared by 4 bases and J by 4 bases, with 20 bases between. The CDR3 contains 18 residues.

By share of the sample, this clonotype is medium-sized (0.01 to 0.1%). J is TRBJ2-7 and V is TRBV7-8; D ambiguous. CDR1 SGHVS and CDR2 FQNEAQ come from the germline V gene. The V and J ends lost 2 bases and 4 bases respectively, with 18 bases between them. This CDR3 region has 16 residues. In DNA, the CDR3 is TGTGCCAGCAGCTTAAGCCCTATGGGCACAATATACGAGCAGTACTTC. This translates into CASSLSPMGTIYEQYF.

Only a few counts were recorded for this clonotype. The chain joins TRBV7-6 to TRBJ2-3, with 9 bases that match TRBD2. The CDR3 has 15 amino acids. Germline V gene lookup returns CDR1 SGHVS and CDR2 FNYEAQ. Trimming removed 1 base from V and 4 bases from J; junction bases left unmatched: 3. CDR3 in DNA: TGTGCCAGCAGCTTAGGCGGGAGGGCCTCAGATACGCAGTATTTT. It codes for CASSLGGRASDTQYF. The variable domain in full, with the rest retrieved from reference TRBV7-6 and TRBJ2-3, is GAGVSQSPRYKVTKRGQDVALRCDPISGHVSLYWYRQALGQGPEFLTYFNYEAQQDKSGLPNDRFSAERPEGSISTLTIQRTEQRDSAMYRCASSLGGRASDTQYFGPGTRLTVL.

Within the sample, this clonotype is medium-sized (0.01 to 0.1%). The chain uses TRBV12-3 or TRBV12-4 and TRBJ2-5, with 8 bases that match TRBD1. CDR3 length: 13 residues. The V and J ends lost 5 bases and 4 bases, in that order; junction bases with no gene match: 3. CDR3 in DNA: TGTGCCAGCAGTCCACAGGGGGGAGAGACCCAGTACTTC. It translates to CASSPQGGETQYF.

By sample fraction, this clonotype is medium-sized. The V call is TRBV7-6, the J call TRBJ2-1; D call uncertain. CDR3 length: 14 amino acids. V lost 5 bases and J 6 bases, leaving 14 bases between the germline ends. Germline-derived CDR1 and CDR2 are SGHVS and FNYEAQ. The CDR3 bases are TGTGCCAGCAGCCACCGAAGAGACGGCAATGAGCAGTTCTTC. Protein product: CASSHRRDGNEQFF.

The table lists this clonotype with many counts. This chain joins TRBV20-1 and TRBJ2-5; D unresolved. Germline CDR1 and CDR2: DFQATT and SNEGSKA (reference sequence). The V end was cut by 6 bases, the J end by 5 bases, with 19 bases between. CDR3 length: 14 residues. The CDR3 loop is CSAPAASNLETQYF. CDR3 DNA: TGCAGTGCACCGGCGGCATCCAACCTGGAGACCCAGTACTTC.

This clonotype was recorded many times. The genes are TRBV10-3 and TRBJ2-3; D uncertain. Germline values: CDR1 ENHRY, CDR2 SYGVKD. CDR3 length: 13 residues. Trimming removed 7 bases at V and 2 bases at J, with 10 bases between. CDR3: CAINGPYTDTQYF. The CDR3 nucleotides are TGTGCCATCAACGGACCGTACACAGATACGCAGTATTTT.

This clonotype was found a few times. V and J are TRBV7-9 and TRBJ2-7; possibly TRBD1 for D (6 bases). CDR1 and CDR2 from the germline V gene are SEHNR and FQNEAQ (reference sequence). V was pared by 7 bases and J by 3 bases, with 22 bases between. This CDR3 spans 16 amino acids. CDR3 region: CASTAARGLSGYEQYF. The CDR3 DNA sequence: TGTGCCAGCACCGCAGCCAGGGGTCTATCGGGCTACGAGCAGTACTTC.

In its sample, this clonotype ranks as medium-sized (0.01 to 0.1%). This chain joins TRBV2 and TRBJ2-1, with 7 bases fitting TRBD2. Trimming took 9 bases from V and 6 from J; bases not matched to a gene: 11. Germline values: CDR1 SNHLY, CDR2 FYNNEI. CDR3 length equals 14 residues. CDR3 sequence: CARGRLAFSNEQFF. The CDR3, as DNA: TGTGCCAGGGGCAGACTAGCATTCAGCAATGAGCAGTTCTTC.